What follows are 27 T cell receptor beta chains derived from one specimen sequenced in a study of blood T cell repertoires in COVID-19. Only in-frame clones appear in the TCRdb table, and some are missing; sequencing was by immunoSEQ multiplex PCR. The sample has approximately 350,000 clones, roughly nine tenths seen once; the top ten hold roughly 1.2%. Sequences were obtained from peripheral blood. These receptors came from a man in his forties or fifties with acute or convalescent COVID-19.

This clone has just one count. V usage is TRBV7-2 and J usage is TRBJ2-7, with 11 bases matching TRBD2. J lost 3 bases, V lost 1 base, and 14 bases had no gene match. From germline, CDR1 is SGHTA and CDR2 FQGNSA. The CDR3 extends over 19 amino acids. Here the CDR3 reads CASSLGEGRASGRFYEQYF. The CDR3 DNA reads TGTGCCAGCAGCTTAGGGGAGGGTAGGGCTAGCGGGAGGTTCTACGAGCAGTACTTC.

The chain uses TRBV6-5 and TRBJ2-7; 9 bases align to TRBD1. Germline V lookup: CDR1 MNHEY, CDR2 SVGAGI. The CDR3 runs 14 residues. V lost 2 bases and J lost 6; bases outside the gene matches: 5. The CDR3 spells CASSYGTGPTEQYF. In DNA, the CDR3 is TGTGCCAGCAGTTACGGGACAGGGCCTACCGAGCAGTACTTC.

V and J are TRBV27 and TRBJ2-4; D possibly corresponds to TRBD2 (6 bases). Per the germline V gene, CDR1 is MNHEY and CDR2 is SMNVEV (reference sequence). The CDR3 sequence is 17 residues long. V lost 3 bases to trimming and J lost 3 bases, with 18 bases between them. CDR3 coding DNA: TGTGCCAGCAGTTTTTCACCGGGACTCACGAGCAAAAACATTCAGTACTTC. Protein: CASSFSPGLTSKNIQYF.

V and J are TRBV2 and TRBJ1-6, with 9 positions matching TRBD1. This CDR3 is built from 14 residues. From germline, CDR1 is SNHLY and CDR2 FYNNEI. With 10 bases clipped from V and 8 bases from J, the junction kept 9 bases outside the gene matches. The CDR3 coding sequence is TGTGCCATCGCAATGGACAGGGGCGATTCACCCCTCCACTTT. Its translation: CAIAMDRGDSPLHF.

J is TRBJ1-5 and V is TRBV30, with TRBD1 matching 8 bases. The CDR3 loop spans 13 amino acids. Germline V gene data show CDR1 as GTSNPN and CDR2 as SVGIG (reference sequence). J was trimmed by 5 bases and V by 2 bases; bases with no gene match: 2. Written as DNA, the CDR3 is TGTGCCTGGAGTCAGGGGGCACATCAGCCCCAGCATTTT. Its translation: CAWSQGAHQPQHF.

The chain joins TRBV4-1 to TRBJ1-2; D might be TRBD1 (5 bases). Between the trimmed V and J ends, which lost 1 base and 3 bases, there was a span of 15 bases. Germline-derived CDR1 and CDR2 are MGHRA and YSYEKL. The CDR3 runs to 16 residues. CDR3: CASSQGLGGADYGYTF. The CDR3 DNA is TGCGCCAGCAGCCAAGGCCTCGGTGGGGCGGACTATGGCTACACCTTC.

V gene TRBV12-3 or TRBV12-4 combines with J gene TRBJ2-1, with TRBD2 identical over 10 bases. CDR3 length equals 13 residues. Trimming took 8 bases from V and 3 from J; bases not matched to a gene: 1. The CDR3 sequence is CASSSGGYNEQFF. CDR3 sequence (DNA): TGTGCCAGCTCTAGCGGGGGCTACAATGAGCAGTTCTTC.

V gene TRBV20-1 combines with J gene TRBJ2-7, with D possibly matching TRBD2 (5 bases). Germline V gene data show CDR1 as DFQATT and CDR2 as SNEGSKA (reference sequence). This CDR3 spans 11 amino acids. V dropped 5 bases and J dropped 4 bases, with 9 bases sitting between them. CDR3 residues: CSALRDYEQYF. CDR3 sequence (DNA): TGCAGTGCTCTACGGGATTACGAGCAGTACTTC.

The V and J genes are TRBV13 and TRBJ2-7; weak D call: TRBD2 (6 bases). The germline CDR1 and CDR2 sequences are PRHDT and FYEKMQ (reference sequence). The CDR3 spans 17 residues. V shed 4 bases and J shed 0 bases, with 19 bases lying between them. The CDR3 loop is CASSSRGDRGSSYEQYF. The CDR3 DNA follows: TGTGCCAGCAGCTCTAGAGGGGACCGGGGGAGCTCCTACGAGCAGTACTTC.

The chain recombines TRBV6-5 with TRBJ1-1, with TRBD1 identical over 12 bases. The CDR3 extends over 14 amino acids. The germline gives CDR1 MNHEY, CDR2 SVGAGI. The V segment lost 6 bases and the J segment 6 bases; nucleotides outside the gene matches: 5. The CDR3 DNA follows: TGTGCCAGCAGCCGGGGACAGGGGGCCTCTGAAGCTTTCTTT. This translates into CASSRGQGASEAFF.

This clone has only a few counts. The chain joins TRBV11-2 to TRBJ2-7; 10 bases line up with TRBD2. V dropped 1 base and J dropped 4; count of bases not matched to a gene: 7. This CDR3 is built from 16 residues. From germline, CDR1 is SGHAT and CDR2 FQNNGV. CDR3 loop: CASSLGWASGGYEQYF. CDR3 coding DNA: TGTGCCAGCAGCTTAGGTTGGGCTAGCGGGGGATACGAGCAGTACTTC.

The chain couples TRBV11-2 to TRBJ1-1; D possibly corresponds to TRBD1 (5 bases). The germline V and J ends were trimmed by 6 bases and 6 bases, with 11 bases remaining between them. This CDR3 comprises 12 residues. Germline CDR1 SGHAT, CDR2 FQNNGV. CDR3 in amino acids: CASRSQAAEAFF. The CDR3 bases are TGTGCCAGCAGATCACAGGCGGCTGAAGCTTTCTTT.

The chain uses TRBV4-2 and TRBJ2-1; possible D gene TRBD2, 5 bases. Germline CDR1 is LGHNA and CDR2 is YNFKEQ. The CDR3 has 15 amino acids. V lost 4 bases and J 8 bases, leaving 18 bases between the germline ends. The DNA of the CDR3 is TGTGCCAGCAGCCGACCCGGGAACGCGTACGATGAGCAGTTCTTC. This sequence encodes CASSRPGNAYDEQFF.

The chain links TRBV24-1 to TRBJ1-5; D call uncertain. The CDR3 is 13 residues long. Germline assignment: CDR1 KGHDR and CDR2 SFDVKD. V dropped 5 bases and J dropped 4 bases, with 8 bases sitting between them. CDR3 coding DNA: TGTGCCACCAGTGGGCAATTTAATCAGCCCCAGCATTTT. Translating gives CATSGQFNQPQHF.

This clone appeared a single time. The rearrangement joins TRBV5-4 to TRBJ1-1; D unclear. This CDR3 spans 14 amino acids. CDR1 and CDR2 from the germline V gene are SGHNT and YYREEE (reference sequence). V lost 0 bases and J 0 bases, leaving 6 bases between the germline ends. CDR3 protein: CASSLGELNTEAFF. The DNA for the CDR3 is TGTGCCAGCAGCTTGGGAGAGTTGAACACTGAAGCTTTCTTT. The full variable domain, its missing parts supplied by reference TRBV5-4 and TRBJ1-1, is ETGVTQSPTHLIKTRGQQVTLRCSSQSGHNTVSWYQQALGQGPQFIFQYYREEENGRGNFPPRFSGLQFPNYSSELNVNALELDDSALYLCASSLGELNTEAFFGQGTRLTVV.

This clone was seen a single time. The chain employs TRBV7-9 and TRBJ1-4; 10 nucleotides align to TRBD1. V dropped 5 bases and J dropped 6; count of bases not matched to a gene: 3. Germline V gene lookup returns CDR1 SEHNR and CDR2 FQNEAQ (reference sequence). This CDR3 contains 14 residues. DNA of the CDR3: TGTGCCAGCAGCGTCGGGACAGGGGATGAAAAACTGTTTTTT. Translating gives CASSVGTGDEKLFF. The entire variable domain, with the rest obtained from reference TRBV7-9 and TRBJ1-4, is as follows: DTGVSQNPRHKITKRGQNVTFRCDPISEHNRLYWYRQTLGQGPEFLTYFQNEAQLEKSRLLSDRFSAERPKGSFSTLEIQRTEQGDSAMYLCASSVGTGDEKLFFGSGTQLSVL.

CDR3 coding DNA: TGTGCCAGCAGTGAAGCCGTGCGGTTCTCCTACGAGCAGTACTTC. Translating it yields CASSEAVRFSYEQYF. The chain combines TRBV6-1 with TRBJ2-7; D ambiguous. The CDR3 is made up of 15 amino acids. Trimming removed 0 bases from V and 0 bases from J, with 9 bases in between. Germline V CDR1 and CDR2: MNHNS, SASEGT.

V and J are TRBV11-2 and TRBJ1-1; D remains ambiguous. The V and J ends lost 5 bases and 0 bases respectively, with 7 bases between them. The CDR3 consists of 13 residues. Germline V gives CDR1 SGHAT, CDR2 FQNNGV. CDR3 sequence: CASSRNMNTEAFF. Here the CDR3 DNA reads TGTGCCAGCAGCCGCAACATGAACACTGAAGCTTTCTTT.

The chain links TRBV10-3 to TRBJ1-1; 8 bases are a match to TRBD1. The CDR3 extends over 13 amino acids. Germline-derived CDR1 and CDR2 are ENHRY and SYGVKD. Trimming cost V 5 bases and J 4 bases; bases outside gene matches: 3. The DNA of the CDR3 is TGTGCCATCAGTCCAGGGGGCGGCACTGAAGCTTTCTTT. It is translated as CAISPGGGTEAFF.

The table lists this clone with a few counts. This chain joins TRBV7-3 and TRBJ2-7; TRBD1 matches 7 bases. This CDR3 spans 15 amino acids. Germline CDR1 SGHTA, CDR2 FQGTGA. Trimming took 3 bases from V and 3 from J; bases not matched to a gene: 8. CDR3 sequence reads: CASSFSGGFNYEQYF. The CDR3 DNA follows: TGTGCCAGCAGCTTCTCAGGGGGTTTTAACTACGAGCAGTACTTC.

Details on this clone: Other DNA sequences within the sample encode an identical CDR3. The CDR3 loop is CASTRQGNTEAFF. The CDR3 DNA is TGTGCCAGTACCCGACAGGGGAACACTGAAGCTTTCTTT. This sequence joins TRBV19 and TRBJ1-1, with 7 bases matching TRBD1. The CDR3 spans 13 residues. V lost 7 bases to trimming and J lost 1 base; unmatched junction nucleotides: 3. Germline CDR1 reads LNHDA; CDR2 reads SQIVND (reference sequence).

The sample holds one count of this clone. V is TRBV12-3 or TRBV12-4 and J is TRBJ2-7; 7 bases align to TRBD1. This CDR3 comprises 12 residues. The V segment lost 6 bases and the J segment 5 bases; nucleotides outside the gene matches: 4. The CDR3 here is CASSLTGNEQYF. The CDR3, as DNA: TGTGCCAGCAGCCTGACAGGGAACGAGCAGTACTTC.

V is TRBV3-1 (or the pseudogene TRBV3-2) and J is TRBJ2-1; TRBD2 agrees at 10 bases. This CDR3 contains 18 residues. CDR1 and CDR2 (germline): LGHDT, YNNKEL (reference sequence). Trimming at V came to 4 bases and at J to 4 bases, leaving 13 bases not matched to a gene. The CDR3 protein is CASSLGVRASGGYNEQFF. Written as DNA, the CDR3 is TGTGCCAGCAGCCTAGGGGTCCGGGCTAGCGGGGGATACAATGAGCAGTTCTTC.

This clone has just a few counts. The genes are TRBV5-1 and TRBJ2-7; 7 bases line up with TRBD1. CDR1 and CDR2 (germline): SGHRS, YFSETQ. After removal of 0 bases from V and 2 bases from J, the junction contained 2 bases not matched to a gene. The CDR3 is 14 amino acids. The CDR3 protein is CASSLEGQPYEQYF. The CDR3 DNA sequence: TGCGCCAGCAGCTTGGAGGGACAGCCCTACGAGCAGTACTTC.

The rearrangement links TRBV6-2 or TRBV6-3 to TRBJ2-7; 8 bases map to TRBD2. CDR1 and CDR2 from the germline V gene are MNHEY and SVGEGT. There are 13 residues in the CDR3. J lost 5 bases, V lost 3 bases, and 3 bases had no gene match. The CDR3 spells CASSYGGGNEQYF. CDR3 nucleotides: TGTGCCAGCAGTTATGGCGGGGGGAACGAGCAGTACTTC.

This rearrangement joins TRBV5-5 to TRBJ1-5, with a tentative D call TRBD1 (5 bases). Germline-derived CDR1 and CDR2 are SGHKS and YYEKEE (reference sequence). With 2 bases removed from V and 7 bases from J, the gap between germline ends came to 16 bases. CDR3 length equals 15 residues. The CDR3 bases are TGTGCCAGCAGCTTCCGTGACAGAGCCGGGCAGCCCCAGCATTTT. It is translated as CASSFRDRAGQPQHF.

The V and J genes are TRBV27 and TRBJ2-7; tentative D call: TRBD1 (6 bases). The ends were cut back, 8 bases at V and 2 bases at J, with 19 bases in the middle. This CDR3 comprises 15 residues. Germline V gene sequence: CDR1 MNHEY, CDR2 SMNVEV (reference sequence). CDR3 in DNA: TGTGCCAGCGGGAAACCGGGACACGGCCCCTACGAGCAGTACTTC. This encodes CASGKPGHGPYEQYF.